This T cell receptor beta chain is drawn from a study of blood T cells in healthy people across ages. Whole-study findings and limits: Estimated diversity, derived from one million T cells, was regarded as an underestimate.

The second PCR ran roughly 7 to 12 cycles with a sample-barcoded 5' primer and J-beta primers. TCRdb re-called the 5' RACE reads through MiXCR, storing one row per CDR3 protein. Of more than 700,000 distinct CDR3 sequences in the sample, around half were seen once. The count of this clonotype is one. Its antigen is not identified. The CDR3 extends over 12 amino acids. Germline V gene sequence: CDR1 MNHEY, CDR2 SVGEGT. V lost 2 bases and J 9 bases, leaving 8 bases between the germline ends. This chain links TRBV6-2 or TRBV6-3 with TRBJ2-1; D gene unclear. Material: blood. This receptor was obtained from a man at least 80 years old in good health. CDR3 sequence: CASSYPPLEQFF. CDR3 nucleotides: TGTGCCAGCAGTTACCCACCCCTTGAGCAGTTCTTC.